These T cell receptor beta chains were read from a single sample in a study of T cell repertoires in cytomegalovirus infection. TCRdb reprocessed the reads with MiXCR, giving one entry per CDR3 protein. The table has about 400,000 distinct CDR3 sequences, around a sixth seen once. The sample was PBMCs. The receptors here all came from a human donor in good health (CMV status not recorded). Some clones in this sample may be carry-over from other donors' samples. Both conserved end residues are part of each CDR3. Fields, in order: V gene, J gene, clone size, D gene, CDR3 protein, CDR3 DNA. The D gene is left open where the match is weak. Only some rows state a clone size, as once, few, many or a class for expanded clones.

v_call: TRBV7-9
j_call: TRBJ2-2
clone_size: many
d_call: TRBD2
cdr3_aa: CASSPTSGTGELFF
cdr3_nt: TGTGCCAGCAGCCCTACTAGCGGCACCGGGGAGCTGTTTTTT

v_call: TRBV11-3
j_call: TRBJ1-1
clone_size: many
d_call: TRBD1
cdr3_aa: CASSLDGQGGTEAFF
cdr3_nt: TGTGCCAGCAGCTTAGACGGACAGGGCGGGACTGAAGCTTTCTTT

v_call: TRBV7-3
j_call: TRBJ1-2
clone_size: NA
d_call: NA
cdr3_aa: CASSLLRATNYGYTF
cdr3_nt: TGTGCCAGCAGCTTACTCAGGGCGACTAACTATGGCTACACCTTC

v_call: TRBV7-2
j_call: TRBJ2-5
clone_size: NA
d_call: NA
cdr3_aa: CASSLVLRLQETQYF
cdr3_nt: TGTGCCAGCAGCTTAGTGCTTCGGCTGCAAGAGACCCAGTACTTC

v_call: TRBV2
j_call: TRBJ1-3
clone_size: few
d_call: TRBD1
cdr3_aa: CASSAGGFNTIYF
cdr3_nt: TGTGCCAGCAGCGCAGGGGGCTTTAACACCATATATTTT

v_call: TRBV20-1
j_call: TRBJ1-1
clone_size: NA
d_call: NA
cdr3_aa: CSASGGNTEAFF
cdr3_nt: TGCAGTGCTAGTGGGGGGAACACTGAAGCTTTCTTT

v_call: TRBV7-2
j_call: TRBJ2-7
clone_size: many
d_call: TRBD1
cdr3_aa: CASSLVRGPYEQYF
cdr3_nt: TGTGCCAGCAGCTTAGTGAGGGGGCCCTACGAGCAGTACTTC

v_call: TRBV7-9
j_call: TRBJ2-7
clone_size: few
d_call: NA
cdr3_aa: CASRDKAYEQYF
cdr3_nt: TGTGCCAGCAGAGACAAAGCCTACGAGCAGTACTTC

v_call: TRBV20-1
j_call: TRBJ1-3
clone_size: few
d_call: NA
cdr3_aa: CSARQASGNTIYF
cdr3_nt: TGCAGTGCTAGACAGGCCTCTGGAAACACCATATATTTT

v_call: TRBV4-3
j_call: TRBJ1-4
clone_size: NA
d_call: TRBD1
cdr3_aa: CASSQENQGGGGKLFF
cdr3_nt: TGCGCCAGCAGCCAAGAAAACCAGGGGGGTGGGGGAAAACTGTTTTTT

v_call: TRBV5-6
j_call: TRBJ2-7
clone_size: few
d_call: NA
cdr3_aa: CASSLEVPIYEQYF
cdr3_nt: TGTGCCAGCAGCTTAGAGGTCCCTATATACGAGCAGTACTTC

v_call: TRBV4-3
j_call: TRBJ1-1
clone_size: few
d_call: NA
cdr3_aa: CASSLVHVNTEAFF
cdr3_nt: TGCGCCAGCAGCCTAGTACATGTGAACACTGAAGCTTTCTTT

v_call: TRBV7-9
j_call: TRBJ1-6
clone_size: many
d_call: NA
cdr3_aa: CASSLVRALRNSPLHF
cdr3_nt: TGTGCCAGCAGCTTAGTAAGGGCCCTCCGTAATTCACCCCTCCACTTT

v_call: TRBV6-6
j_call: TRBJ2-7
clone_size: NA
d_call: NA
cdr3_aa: CASRTAGDKRPKYF
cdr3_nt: TGTGCCAGCAGAACTGCCGGGGACAAACGACCTAAGTACTTC

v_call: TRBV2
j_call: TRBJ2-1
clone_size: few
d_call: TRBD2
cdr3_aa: CASSESGGAYNEQFF
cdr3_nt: TGTGCCAGCAGTGAAAGCGGGGGGGCCTACAATGAGCAGTTCTTC

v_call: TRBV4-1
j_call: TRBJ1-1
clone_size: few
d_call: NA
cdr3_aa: CASSQERRSEAFF
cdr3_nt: TGCGCCAGCAGCCAAGAACGTAGAAGCGAAGCTTTCTTT

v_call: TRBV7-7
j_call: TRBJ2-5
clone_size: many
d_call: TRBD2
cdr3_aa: CASSTGLAGSGETQYF
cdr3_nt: TGTGCCAGCAGCACCGGACTAGCGGGATCAGGAGAGACCCAGTACTTC

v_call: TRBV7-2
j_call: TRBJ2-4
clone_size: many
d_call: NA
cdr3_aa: CASSSQGNIQYF
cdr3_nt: TGTGCCAGCAGCTCCCAAGGGAACATTCAGTACTTC

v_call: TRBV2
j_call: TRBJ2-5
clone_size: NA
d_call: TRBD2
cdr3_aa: CASTAGGRARETQYF
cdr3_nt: TGTGCCAGCACCGCCGGAGGGAGGGCCCGAGAGACCCAGTACTTC

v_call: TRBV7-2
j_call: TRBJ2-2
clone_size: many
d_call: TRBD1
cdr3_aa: CASSLEGTVNTGELFF
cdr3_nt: TGTGCCAGCAGCTTAGAAGGGACAGTGAACACCGGGGAGCTGTTTTTT

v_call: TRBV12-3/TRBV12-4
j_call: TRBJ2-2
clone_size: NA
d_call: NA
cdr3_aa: CASSFDRTGELFF
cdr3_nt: TGTGCCAGCAGTTTTGACCGAACCGGGGAGCTGTTTTTT

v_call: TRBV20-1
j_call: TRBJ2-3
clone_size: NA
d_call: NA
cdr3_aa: CSARDPSRGSTDTQYF
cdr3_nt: TGCAGTGCTAGAGATCCCTCCCGGGGCAGCACAGATACGCAGTATTTT

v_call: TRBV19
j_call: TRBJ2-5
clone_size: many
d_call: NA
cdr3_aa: CASSFYNRGSGETQYF
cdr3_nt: TGTGCCAGTAGTTTCTATAACAGAGGGTCGGGGGAGACCCAGTACTTC

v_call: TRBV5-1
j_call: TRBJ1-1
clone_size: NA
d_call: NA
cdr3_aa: CASSLAAVTMNTEAFF
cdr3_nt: TGCGCCAGCAGCTTGGCCGCAGTAACCATGAACACTGAAGCTTTCTTT

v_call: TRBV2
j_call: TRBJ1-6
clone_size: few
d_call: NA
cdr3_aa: CASSESGHSPLHF
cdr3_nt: TGTGCCAGCAGTGAAAGTGGGCATTCACCCCTCCACTTT

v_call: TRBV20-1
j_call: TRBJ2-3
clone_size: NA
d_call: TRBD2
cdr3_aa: CSAREASGGSDTQYF
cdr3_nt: TGCAGTGCTAGAGAGGCTAGCGGGGGGTCAGATACGCAGTATTTT

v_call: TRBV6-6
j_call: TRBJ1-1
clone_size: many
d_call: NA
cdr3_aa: CASSSTNIRGTEAFF
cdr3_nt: TGTGCCAGCAGTTCCACAAATATAAGGGGCACTGAAGCTTTCTTT

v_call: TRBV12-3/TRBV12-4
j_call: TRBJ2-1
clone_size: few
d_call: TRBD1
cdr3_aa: CASSTRQGSNNEQFF
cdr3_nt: TGTGCCAGCAGTACCAGACAGGGATCAAACAATGAGCAGTTCTTC

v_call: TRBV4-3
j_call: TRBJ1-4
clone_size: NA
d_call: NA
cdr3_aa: CASSQDWVGGTNEKLFF
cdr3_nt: TGCGCCAGCAGCCAAGATTGGGTAGGGGGGACTAATGAAAAACTGTTTTTT

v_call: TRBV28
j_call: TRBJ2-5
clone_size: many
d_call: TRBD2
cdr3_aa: CASSSQREGGETQYF
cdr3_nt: TGTGCCAGCAGTTCCCAGCGGGAAGGTGGGGAGACCCAGTACTTC

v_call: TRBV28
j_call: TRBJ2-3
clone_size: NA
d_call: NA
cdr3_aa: CASSLGKSPRYLAATDTQYF
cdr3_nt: TGTGCCAGCAGTTTAGGAAAGTCCCCCCGATACCTCGCCGCCACAGATACGCAGTATTTT

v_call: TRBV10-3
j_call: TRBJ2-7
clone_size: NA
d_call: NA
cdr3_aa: CAISESAYEQYF
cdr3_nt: TGTGCCATCAGTGAGTCTGCCTACGAGCAGTACTTC

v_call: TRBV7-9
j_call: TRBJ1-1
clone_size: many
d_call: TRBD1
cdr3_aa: CASSVPYRGRNTEAFF
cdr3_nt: TGTGCCAGCAGCGTACCATACAGGGGGCGGAACACTGAAGCTTTCTTT

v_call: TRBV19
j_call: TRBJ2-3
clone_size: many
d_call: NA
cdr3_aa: CASSTKQDTQYF
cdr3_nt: TGTGCCAGTAGTACCAAGCAGGATACGCAGTATTTT

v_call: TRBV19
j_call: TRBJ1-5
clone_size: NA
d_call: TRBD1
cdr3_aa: CASSIAGLRGDYSNQPQHF
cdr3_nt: TGTGCCAGTAGTATAGCGGGCCTCAGGGGGGATTATAGCAATCAGCCCCAGCATTTT

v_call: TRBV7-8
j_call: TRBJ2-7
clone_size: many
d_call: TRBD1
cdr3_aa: CASSKPGQPLDEQYF
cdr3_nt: TGTGCCAGCAGTAAACCGGGACAGCCCTTGGACGAGCAGTACTTC

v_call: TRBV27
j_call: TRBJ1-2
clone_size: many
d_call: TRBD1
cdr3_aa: CASSPPGGNYGYTF
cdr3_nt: TGTGCCAGCAGTCCCCCAGGGGGGAACTATGGCTACACCTTC

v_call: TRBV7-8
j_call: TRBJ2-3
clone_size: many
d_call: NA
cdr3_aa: CASSLARAPGDTQYF
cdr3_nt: TGTGCCAGCAGCTTAGCTAGAGCGCCAGGAGATACGCAGTATTTT

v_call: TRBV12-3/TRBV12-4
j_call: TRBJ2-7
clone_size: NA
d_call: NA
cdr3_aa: CASSSSPLWYEQYF
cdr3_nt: TGTGCCAGCAGCTCTAGCCCTCTTTGGTACGAGCAGTACTTC

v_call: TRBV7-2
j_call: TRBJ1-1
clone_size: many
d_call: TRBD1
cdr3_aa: CASSFGQGGTEAFF
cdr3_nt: TGTGCCAGCAGCTTCGGACAGGGCGGCACTGAAGCTTTCTTT

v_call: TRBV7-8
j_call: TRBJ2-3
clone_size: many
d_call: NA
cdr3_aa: CASVGYFGTVTDTQYF
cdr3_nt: TGTGCCAGCGTGGGATATTTTGGGACGGTTACAGATACGCAGTATTTT

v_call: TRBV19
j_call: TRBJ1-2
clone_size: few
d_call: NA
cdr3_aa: CASSIILGTNYGYTF
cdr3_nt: TGTGCCAGTAGTATCATCCTGGGCACCAACTATGGCTACACCTTC

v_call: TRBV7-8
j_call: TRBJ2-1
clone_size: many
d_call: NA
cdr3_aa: CASSLVGSSPYNEQFF
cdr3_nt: TGTGCCAGCAGCTTAGTCGGGAGTAGCCCATACAATGAGCAGTTCTTC

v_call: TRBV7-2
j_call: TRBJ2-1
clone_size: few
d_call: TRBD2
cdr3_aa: CASRYIAGGAYNEQFF
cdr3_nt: TGTGCCAGCAGATATATAGCGGGAGGTGCCTACAATGAGCAGTTCTTC